This note documents a single TCR beta chain sequence. Per the study methods: The authors estimated nucleated cell counts from reference gene primer amplification. Some clones are missing from TCRdb's copy, which holds only in-frame ones; the method was immunoSEQ multiplex PCR. V, J and clone size reflect that table, while D and trimming were determined from the DNA. The sample carries roughly 150,000 clones, 80% to 85% recorded once. CDR3 size: 17 residues. The ends were cut back, 6 bases at V and 0 bases at J, with 17 bases in the middle. Germline V gene lookup returns CDR1 SNHLY and CDR2 FYNNEI. The record originates from a study of blood T cell repertoires in COVID-19. Overall study: Collection of acute and convalescent COVID-19 samples took place in the United States, Italy and Spain. PBMCs, B-cell-depleted T cells, or T cells provided the cDNA or gDNA that made up the material.

The rearrangement links TRBV2 to TRBJ1-4, with D unresolved. The TCR comes from a man between 70 and 80 years old with active or convalescent COVID-19. The source material was peripheral blood. The CDR3, as DNA: TGTGCCAGCAGCCCCCGCGGATTCTCCTCAACTAATGAAAAACTGTTTTTT. As protein: CASSPRGFSSTNEKLFF.